The rows below give T cell receptor beta chains drawn from one sample of a study of blood T cell repertoires in COVID-19. Assay: immunoSEQ multiplex PCR; the TCRdb copy retains only in-frame clones and omits some. The table lists 210,000 or so clones, 65% to 80% of them singletons. The sequencing input was peripheral blood. The receptors were gathered from a man aged 50-59 years who had recovered from COVID-19. CDR3s include the opening cysteine and the closing phenylalanine or tryptophan. The order of the fields is clone size, V gene, CDR3 length, D gene, J gene, CDR3 protein, CDR3 DNA. D genes are given only for firm matches. Not every row has a clone size; where given, it reads once, few, many or a size class.

abundance: NA; v_gene: TRBV29-1; len: 12; d_gene: NA; j_gene: TRBJ1-1; CDR3aa: CSVEDPGTEAFF; CDR3nt: TGCAGCGTTGAAGACCCGGGCACTGAAGCTTTCTTT
abundance: NA; v_gene: TRBV18; len: 13; d_gene: TRBD1; j_gene: TRBJ1-1; CDR3aa: CASVPGGATEAFF; CDR3nt: TGTGCCAGCGTACCAGGGGGAGCCACTGAAGCTTTCTTT
abundance: NA; v_gene: TRBV6-5; len: 15; d_gene: TRBD1; j_gene: TRBJ1-6; CDR3aa: CASRELGTGNSPLHF; CDR3nt: TGTGCCAGCAGGGAGCTCGGGACAGGGAATTCACCCCTCCACTTT
abundance: NA; v_gene: TRBV19; len: 18; d_gene: TRBD2; j_gene: TRBJ2-7; CDR3aa: CASSMGTSGRVNTYEQYF; CDR3nt: TGTGCCAGTAGTATGGGGACTAGCGGGAGAGTCAATACCTACGAGCAGTACTTC
abundance: NA; v_gene: TRBV5-1; len: 14; d_gene: TRBD1; j_gene: TRBJ2-1; CDR3aa: CASSLVGQDNEQFF; CDR3nt: TGCGCCAGCAGCTTGGTGGGACAGGACAATGAGCAGTTCTTC
abundance: NA; v_gene: TRBV19; len: 17; d_gene: TRBD2; j_gene: TRBJ2-2; CDR3aa: CASTLEPGLAGVGELFF; CDR3nt: TGTGCCAGTACCCTAGAGCCGGGACTAGCGGGAGTCGGGGAGCTGTTTTTT
abundance: NA; v_gene: TRBV19; len: 15; d_gene: NA; j_gene: TRBJ1-5; CDR3aa: CASSSQAASNQPQHF; CDR3nt: TGTGCCAGTAGTAGTCAGGCCGCTAGCAATCAGCCCCAGCATTTT
abundance: NA; v_gene: TRBV9; len: 17; d_gene: TRBD1; j_gene: TRBJ2-2; CDR3aa: CASSVVARTGGVGELFF; CDR3nt: TGTGCCAGCAGCGTAGTGGCCAGGACAGGGGGAGTCGGGGAGCTGTTTTTT
abundance: NA; v_gene: TRBV2; len: 15; d_gene: TRBD2; j_gene: TRBJ2-2; CDR3aa: CASRAGEWDTGELFF; CDR3nt: TGTGCCAGCAGGGCGGGGGAGTGGGACACCGGGGAGCTGTTTTTT
abundance: NA; v_gene: TRBV7-2; len: 15; d_gene: NA; j_gene: TRBJ1-2; CDR3aa: CASSLGAGEGYGYTF; CDR3nt: TGTGCCAGCAGCTTGGGGGCAGGGGAAGGGTATGGCTACACCTTC
abundance: many; v_gene: TRBV12-3/TRBV12-4; len: 13; d_gene: TRBD1; j_gene: TRBJ2-4; CDR3aa: CASHGTEQNIQYF; CDR3nt: TGTGCCAGCCACGGGACAGAACAAAACATTCAGTACTTC
abundance: NA; v_gene: TRBV5-5; len: 15; d_gene: NA; j_gene: TRBJ1-2; CDR3aa: CASSHPGFLNYGYTF; CDR3nt: TGTGCCAGCAGTCACCCAGGGTTTCTGAACTATGGCTACACCTTC
abundance: few; v_gene: TRBV28; len: 17; d_gene: TRBD2; j_gene: TRBJ2-5; CDR3aa: CASSPGGAAGHQETQYF; CDR3nt: TGTGCCAGCAGCCCCGGCGGCGCAGCGGGACACCAAGAGACCCAGTACTTC
abundance: NA; v_gene: TRBV28; len: 17; d_gene: NA; j_gene: TRBJ1-3; CDR3aa: CASSGRGGRGVRNTIYF; CDR3nt: TGTGCCAGCAGCGGCAGGGGCGGGCGTGGGGTTCGGAACACCATATATTTT
abundance: NA; v_gene: TRBV14; len: 16; d_gene: TRBD1; j_gene: TRBJ2-1; CDR3aa: CASSHGTVLSYNEQFF; CDR3nt: TGTGCCAGCAGCCACGGGACAGTCCTCTCCTACAATGAGCAGTTCTTC
abundance: NA; v_gene: TRBV5-6; len: 17; d_gene: NA; j_gene: TRBJ2-3; CDR3aa: CASRNFRVGVNTDTQYF; CDR3nt: TGTGCCAGCAGGAATTTCCGAGTAGGGGTCAACACAGATACGCAGTATTTT
abundance: few; v_gene: TRBV2; len: 14; d_gene: NA; j_gene: TRBJ2-4; CDR3aa: CASSEWQGKNIQYF; CDR3nt: TGTGCCAGCAGTGAATGGCAGGGAAAAAACATTCAGTACTTC
abundance: NA; v_gene: TRBV11-1; len: 13; d_gene: NA; j_gene: TRBJ2-1; CDR3aa: CASSLDFSNEQFF; CDR3nt: TGTGCCAGCAGCCTCGACTTTTCCAATGAGCAGTTCTTC
abundance: NA; v_gene: TRBV19; len: 14; d_gene: NA; j_gene: TRBJ2-7; CDR3aa: CASSPTGSGDEQYF; CDR3nt: TGTGCCAGTAGTCCAACAGGGTCTGGAGACGAGCAGTACTTC
abundance: NA; v_gene: TRBV28; len: 15; d_gene: TRBD1; j_gene: TRBJ1-1; CDR3aa: CASSLPGQGAAEAFF; CDR3nt: TGTGCCAGCAGTTTGCCCGGACAGGGGGCGGCTGAAGCTTTCTTT
abundance: NA; v_gene: TRBV2; len: 16; d_gene: NA; j_gene: TRBJ1-5; CDR3aa: CASSEAEQGWTQPQHF; CDR3nt: TGTGCCAGCAGTGAAGCGGAACAGGGATGGACTCAGCCCCAGCATTTT
abundance: few; v_gene: TRBV6-4; len: 14; d_gene: TRBD1; j_gene: TRBJ1-6; CDR3aa: CASSAGQGNSPLHF; CDR3nt: TGTGCCAGCAGTGCTGGACAGGGTAATTCACCCCTCCACTTT
abundance: NA; v_gene: TRBV10-2; len: 13; d_gene: NA; j_gene: TRBJ2-3; CDR3aa: CASSDGGTDTQYF; CDR3nt: TGCGCCAGCAGTGACGGCGGGACAGATACGCAGTATTTT
abundance: NA; v_gene: TRBV20-1; len: 11; d_gene: NA; j_gene: TRBJ2-1; CDR3aa: CSANEVGEQFF; CDR3nt: TGCAGTGCGAACGAGGTCGGGGAGCAGTTCTTC
abundance: NA; v_gene: TRBV6-2/TRBV6-3; len: 20; d_gene: TRBD2; j_gene: TRBJ2-2; CDR3aa: CASSSQLGLAGGKNTGELFF; CDR3nt: TGTGCCAGCAGTTCGCAATTGGGACTAGCGGGAGGGAAAAACACCGGGGAGCTGTTTTTT
abundance: NA; v_gene: TRBV4-3; len: 17; d_gene: TRBD1; j_gene: TRBJ1-2; CDR3aa: CASSPSLDRGPSYGYTF; CDR3nt: TGCGCCAGCAGCCCTTCTTTGGACAGGGGGCCTTCCTATGGCTACACCTTC
abundance: once; v_gene: TRBV10-2; len: 13; d_gene: TRBD2; j_gene: TRBJ2-1; CDR3aa: CASSKREGSEQFF; CDR3nt: TGCGCCAGCAGCAAGCGGGAGGGCAGTGAGCAGTTCTTC
abundance: NA; v_gene: TRBV29-1; len: 14; d_gene: TRBD2; j_gene: TRBJ2-1; CDR3aa: CSVVPQRDFNEQFF; CDR3nt: TGCAGCGTTGTTCCCCAGCGGGACTTCAATGAGCAGTTCTTC
abundance: NA; v_gene: TRBV7-9; len: 14; d_gene: NA; j_gene: TRBJ2-3; CDR3aa: CASSQTGITDTQYF; CDR3nt: TGTGCCAGCAGCCAGACAGGAATCACAGATACGCAGTATTTT
abundance: NA; v_gene: TRBV5-1; len: 15; d_gene: NA; j_gene: TRBJ2-3; CDR3aa: CASSPGTPSTDTQYF; CDR3nt: TGCGCCAGCAGCCCCGGGACACCCAGCACAGATACGCAGTATTTT
abundance: NA; v_gene: TRBV18; len: 16; d_gene: TRBD2; j_gene: TRBJ2-3; CDR3aa: CASSPRGSKRTDTQYF; CDR3nt: TGTGCCAGCTCACCCCGCGGGAGTAAGCGCACAGATACGCAGTATTTT
abundance: few; v_gene: TRBV28; len: 12; d_gene: NA; j_gene: TRBJ2-4; CDR3aa: CASIAQRGIQYF; CDR3nt: TGTGCCAGCATAGCTCAGAGGGGGATTCAGTACTTC
abundance: NA; v_gene: TRBV7-2; len: 14; d_gene: TRBD1; j_gene: TRBJ1-1; CDR3aa: CASSIGQGYTEAFF; CDR3nt: TGTGCCAGCAGCATCGGACAGGGCTACACTGAAGCTTTCTTT
abundance: NA; v_gene: TRBV5-5; len: 19; d_gene: TRBD2; j_gene: TRBJ2-1; CDR3aa: CASSLGWDSGSMSYNEQFF; CDR3nt: TGTGCCAGCAGCTTGGGATGGGATAGCGGGAGTATGAGCTACAATGAGCAGTTCTTC
abundance: NA; v_gene: TRBV5-5; len: 16; d_gene: NA; j_gene: TRBJ1-1; CDR3aa: CASSLLMQDSNTEAFF; CDR3nt: TGTGCCAGCAGCTTGTTAATGCAGGACAGTAACACTGAAGCTTTCTTT
abundance: NA; v_gene: TRBV12-3/TRBV12-4; len: 13; d_gene: NA; j_gene: TRBJ1-1; CDR3aa: CASSQYRYTEAFF; CDR3nt: TGTGCCAGCAGTCAATACAGGTACACTGAAGCTTTCTTT
abundance: NA; v_gene: TRBV11-1; len: 15; d_gene: TRBD2; j_gene: TRBJ2-7; CDR3aa: CASNPGTSATYEQYF; CDR3nt: TGTGCCAGCAACCCGGGGACTAGCGCGACCTACGAGCAGTACTTC
abundance: NA; v_gene: TRBV4-3; len: 16; d_gene: NA; j_gene: TRBJ2-2; CDR3aa: CASSQDSGGSTGELFF; CDR3nt: TGCGCCAGCAGCCAAGACTCTGGGGGCTCCACCGGGGAGCTGTTTTTT
abundance: NA; v_gene: TRBV30; len: 14; d_gene: TRBD1; j_gene: TRBJ1-2; CDR3aa: CAWSVGQGAHGYTF; CDR3nt: TGTGCCTGGAGTGTTGGACAGGGGGCCCATGGCTACACCTTC
abundance: NA; v_gene: TRBV11-3; len: 16; d_gene: NA; j_gene: TRBJ1-5; CDR3aa: CASSQKRTALNQPQHF; CDR3nt: TGTGCCAGCAGCCAAAAACGGACAGCGTTAAATCAGCCCCAGCATTTT
abundance: NA; v_gene: TRBV13; len: 17; d_gene: TRBD2; j_gene: TRBJ2-1; CDR3aa: CASSLGWGAGGYNEQFF; CDR3nt: TGTGCCAGCAGCTTAGGCTGGGGTGCGGGAGGGTACAATGAGCAGTTCTTC
abundance: NA; v_gene: TRBV2; len: 11; d_gene: TRBD1; j_gene: TRBJ1-1; CDR3aa: CASGQGWWAFF; CDR3nt: TGTGCCAGCGGACAGGGATGGTGGGCTTTCTTT
abundance: NA; v_gene: TRBV4-2; len: 14; d_gene: TRBD1; j_gene: TRBJ1-2; CDR3aa: CASSQGQGVYGYTF; CDR3nt: TGTGCCAGCAGCCAAGGACAGGGGGTCTATGGCTACACCTTC
abundance: NA; v_gene: TRBV24-1; len: 14; d_gene: NA; j_gene: TRBJ2-1; CDR3aa: CATSDQQGWGEQFF; CDR3nt: TGTGCCACCAGTGATCAACAGGGCTGGGGGGAGCAGTTCTTC
abundance: NA; v_gene: TRBV19; len: 15; d_gene: NA; j_gene: TRBJ1-5; CDR3aa: CASSIDSQGSQPQHF; CDR3nt: TGTGCCAGTAGTATAGATTCACAGGGCAGTCAGCCCCAGCATTTT
abundance: once; v_gene: TRBV6-5; len: 15; d_gene: TRBD1; j_gene: TRBJ2-2; CDR3aa: CASSLGQGTNGELFF; CDR3nt: TGTGCCAGCAGCTTGGGACAGGGGACGAACGGGGAGCTGTTTTTT
abundance: NA; v_gene: TRBV27; len: 12; d_gene: NA; j_gene: TRBJ2-2; CDR3aa: CASSSNTGELFF; CDR3nt: TGTGCCAGCTCATCGAACACCGGGGAGCTGTTTTTT
abundance: few; v_gene: TRBV12-5; len: 18; d_gene: TRBD1; j_gene: TRBJ2-7; CDR3aa: CASGFFRGMGQGTYEQYF; CDR3nt: TGTGCTAGTGGTTTTTTCCGAGGTATGGGACAGGGTACCTACGAGCAGTACTTC
abundance: NA; v_gene: TRBV28; len: 15; d_gene: NA; j_gene: TRBJ2-1; CDR3aa: CASSLRLLVNNEQFF; CDR3nt: TGTGCCAGCAGTTTGAGGCTCCTAGTTAACAATGAGCAGTTCTTC
abundance: NA; v_gene: TRBV5-4; len: 14; d_gene: NA; j_gene: TRBJ2-7; CDR3aa: CASSVDRFSGEQYF; CDR3nt: TGTGCCAGCAGCGTCGACAGGTTCTCCGGCGAGCAGTACTTC
abundance: once; v_gene: TRBV9; len: 17; d_gene: NA; j_gene: TRBJ2-2; CDR3aa: CASSVGPVGRNTGELFF; CDR3nt: TGTGCCAGCAGCGTCGGCCCGGTCGGGAGGAACACCGGGGAGCTGTTTTTT
abundance: NA; v_gene: TRBV6-5; len: 14; d_gene: NA; j_gene: TRBJ1-1; CDR3aa: CATRTALWNTEAFF; CDR3nt: TGTGCCACCAGGACAGCCCTCTGGAACACTGAAGCTTTCTTT
abundance: NA; v_gene: TRBV6-5; len: 11; d_gene: NA; j_gene: TRBJ1-1; CDR3aa: CATARQTEAFF; CDR3nt: TGTGCCACCGCTCGACAGACCGAAGCTTTCTTT
abundance: NA; v_gene: TRBV29-1; len: 15; d_gene: TRBD2; j_gene: TRBJ2-2; CDR3aa: CSAIPGTTNTGELFF; CDR3nt: TGCAGCGCCATCCCCGGGACTACGAACACCGGGGAGCTGTTTTTT
abundance: NA; v_gene: TRBV28; len: 14; d_gene: TRBD2; j_gene: TRBJ2-5; CDR3aa: CASSFVGRAATQYF; CDR3nt: TGTGCCAGCAGTTTTGTTGGGAGGGCTGCGACCCAGTACTTC